A single sample gave rise to the 30 T cell receptor beta chains below, sequenced in a study of quantifying T cell responses using KT2 cells. In the study overall: TCR alpha and beta constant-region primers primed reverse transcription of RNA.

Each cDNA got a UMI-containing oligo ligated at its 3' end. First-round PCR used 4 cycles and beta primers RC1.1 and RC1.2 covering TRBC1 and TRBC2. TCRdb independently ran MiXCR on the UMI-ligation and nested PCR reads; one entry per CDR3 protein. The data contain around 50,000 distinct CDR3 sequences, approximately 10% of them singletons. Sequencing was done on a sample of PBMCs spiked with cells of the T cell clone KT2. The receptors were gathered from a human donor.

This clonotype was counted ten times or more. The chain links TRBV20-1 to TRBJ2-3; TRBD2 matches at 14 bases. With 1 base clipped from V and 2 bases from J, the junction kept 5 bases outside the gene matches. Germline loops: CDR1 DFQATT, CDR2 SNEGSKA (reference sequence). The CDR3 is 17 amino acids. CDR3 nucleotides: TGCAGTGCTAGAGTCAGACTAGCGGGGGGGACCACAGATACGCAGTATTTT. Protein: CSARVRLAGGTTDTQYF.

The gene calls are TRBV7-8 and TRBJ1-2; 7 bases are a match to TRBD1. Looked up from germline, CDR1 is SGHVS and CDR2 is FQNEAQ. Trimming at V came to 1 base and at J to 2 bases, leaving 7 bases not matched to a gene. The CDR3 length is 16 residues. CDR3 in DNA: TGTGCCAGCAGCTTAGATGGGGTACAGGGGAACTATGGCTACACCTTC. Translation gives CASSLDGVQGNYGYTF.

This chain connects TRBV5-4 to TRBJ2-3, with D tentatively TRBD2 (6 bases). CDR3 length: 16 amino acids. Trimming pared 4 bases from V and 1 base from J, leaving 16 bases between. The germline V gene encodes CDR1 SGHNT and CDR2 YYREEE (reference sequence). The CDR3 loop reads CASSVGGGPRTDTQYF. CDR3 coding DNA: TGTGCCAGCAGCGTGGGCGGAGGGCCTCGCACAGATACGCAGTATTTT.

The V call is TRBV20-1, the J call TRBJ1-5, with 9 bases fitting TRBD1. Germline CDR1 is DFQATT and CDR2 is SNEGSKA (reference sequence). The length of the CDR3 is 17 residues. The V and J ends lost 6 bases and 0 bases, in that order; junction bases with no gene match: 12. The CDR3 loop is CSAEQGALYGSNQPQHF. DNA of the CDR3: TGCAGTGCCGAACAGGGGGCCCTTTATGGTAGCAATCAGCCCCAGCATTTT.

This clonotype has just a few counts. The chain couples TRBV30 to TRBJ2-1, with a tentative D call TRBD2 (5 bases). CDR1 GTSNPN and CDR2 SVGIG come from the germline V gene (reference sequence). Trimming took off 0 bases at V and 9 bases at J, with 6 bases between the two ends. This CDR3 has 11 amino acids. The CDR3 sequence is CAWSVRGEQFF. In nucleotides, the CDR3 is TGTGCCTGGAGTGTACGGGGTGAGCAGTTCTTC.

V and J are TRBV12-3 or TRBV12-4 and TRBJ1-1, with D hard to call. This CDR3 has 11 amino acids. Trimming stripped 6 bases from V and 2 bases from J, with 4 bases between. The CDR3 DNA sequence: TGTGCCAGCAGATTTAACACTGAAGCTTTCTTT. It yields the protein CASRFNTEAFF.

This rearrangement joins TRBV27 to TRBJ2-7, with TRBD2 matching over 10 bases. Germline assignment: CDR1 MNHEY and CDR2 SMNVEV (reference sequence). J was trimmed by 2 bases and V by 8 bases; bases with no gene match: 12. CDR3 length: 16 amino acids. The CDR3 nucleotides are TGTGCCAGCGCCCAGAGATCTCTAGCGGGAGCCTACGAGCAGTACTTC. This codes for CASAQRSLAGAYEQYF.

This clonotype was recorded a few times. This sequence joins TRBV7-9 and TRBJ2-3; a possible D gene is TRBD1 (6 bases). The CDR3 totals 16 residues. CDR1 and CDR2 (germline): SEHNR, FQNEAQ (reference sequence). With 6 bases removed from V and 0 bases from J, the gap between germline ends came to 16 bases. The CDR3 DNA follows: TGTGCCAGCAGTCCGCCAGGGGCCGCTAGCACAGATACGCAGTATTTT. It codes for CASSPPGAASTDTQYF.

This chain joins TRBV2 and TRBJ2-7, with D maybe TRBD2 (6 bases). V was clipped by 8 bases and J by 1 base, with 15 bases between them. Germline V lookup: CDR1 SNHLY, CDR2 FYNNEI. This CDR3 is 14 amino acids long. CDR3 DNA sequence: TGTGCCAGCCTCCGGGACTCATCGTCCTACGAGCAGTACTTC. It translates to CASLRDSSSYEQYF.

The V and J genes are TRBV9 and TRBJ2-1; TRBD2 aligns across 14 bases. The ends lost 0 bases at V and 1 base at J; junction bases unmatched: 9. The germline V gene has CDR1 SGDLS and CDR2 YYNGEE. The CDR3 runs 20 residues. The CDR3 nucleotides read TGTGCCAGCAGCGTAGGCTCTGGGACTAGCGGGGGCCAATCCTACAATGAGCAGTTCTTC. Translation: CASSVGSGTSGGQSYNEQFF.

The chain has TRBV6-2 or TRBV6-3 and TRBJ1-1, with D perhaps TRBD1 (6 bases). V was clipped by 6 bases and J by 10 bases, with 12 bases between them. The V gene's germline CDR1 is MNHEY and CDR2 SVGEGT. The CDR3 has 11 residues. CDR3 coding DNA: TGTGCCAGCAGGAAGACAGGAGGAGCTTTCTTT. It translates to CASRKTGGAFF.

The rearrangement uses TRBV11-2 and TRBJ1-5, with unresolved D. Germline V lookup: CDR1 SGHAT, CDR2 FQNNGV. The CDR3 extends over 13 amino acids. V lost 1 base and J 11 bases, leaving 12 bases between the germline ends. The DNA of the CDR3 is TGTGCCAGCAGCTTAGGCCAAGGATCGGCCCAGCATTTT. Amino acid sequence: CASSLGQGSAQHF.

This clonotype has ten or more counts. The genes are TRBV6-4 and TRBJ2-3; no definite D call. The CDR3 runs 13 residues. V shed 5 bases and J shed 3 bases, with 9 bases lying between them. Germline V gives CDR1 MRHNA, CDR2 SNTAGT. CDR3 in amino acids: CASSYEETDTQYF. The DNA of the CDR3 is TGTGCCAGCAGTTATGAAGAAACAGATACGCAGTATTTT.

The gene calls are TRBV7-9 and TRBJ1-3; D unclear. V was shortened by 7 bases and J by 0 bases, with 10 bases between the two germline ends. The CDR3 runs 14 residues. Germline V gives CDR1 SEHNR, CDR2 FQNEAQ (reference sequence). The CDR3 region has the DNA TGTGCCAGCACCTCTTCATTCTCTGGAAACACCATATATTTT. This translates into CASTSSFSGNTIYF. Full variable domain (missing parts from reference TRBV7-9 and TRBJ1-3): DTGVSQNPRHKITKRGQNVTFRCDPISEHNRLYWYRQTLGQGPEFLTYFQNEAQLEKSRLLSDRFSAERPKGSFSTLEIQRTEQGDSAMYLCASTSSFSGNTIYFGEGSWLTVV.

This clonotype turned up a few times. The V and J genes are TRBV7-2 and TRBJ1-1; D call uncertain. Trimming stripped 1 base from V and 3 bases from J, with 9 bases between. The CDR3 covers 14 residues. Germline V gene data show CDR1 as SGHTA and CDR2 as FQGNSA. CDR3 sequence (DNA): TGTGCCAGCAGCTTAGTGGGCGGGGACACTGAAGCTTTCTTT. Amino acid sequence: CASSLVGGDTEAFF.

This clonotype was found a few times. CDR3 in amino acids: CASSLERNYNEQFF. Written as DNA, the CDR3 is TGTGCCAGCAGCTTGGAGAGAAACTACAATGAGCAGTTCTTC. This chain links TRBV5-4 with TRBJ2-1; D not certain. Trimming stripped 0 bases from V and 3 bases from J, with 7 bases between. This CDR3 is 14 amino acids long. CDR1 is SGHNT and CDR2 is YYREEE in the germline V gene (reference sequence). The entire variable domain, with the rest obtained from reference TRBV5-4 and TRBJ2-1, is as follows: ETGVTQSPTHLIKTRGQQVTLRCSSQSGHNTVSWYQQALGQGPQFIFQYYREEENGRGNFPPRFSGLQFPNYSSELNVNALELDDSALYLCASSLERNYNEQFFGPGTRLTVL.

This clonotype was seen a few times. The V and J genes are TRBV2 and TRBJ1-1; D is possibly TRBD1 (5 bases). Germline V gene data show CDR1 as SNHLY and CDR2 as FYNNEI. Trimming shortened V by 3 bases and J by 6 bases, and 14 bases separated the two germline ends. CDR3 length: 14 amino acids. The CDR3, as DNA: TGTGCCAGCAGTGACAGGGACCTTGGGCCTGAAGCTTTCTTT. Protein: CASSDRDLGPEAFF.

The chain recombines TRBV4-1 with TRBJ2-3; TRBD2 matches 9 bases. The germline gives CDR1 MGHRA, CDR2 YSYEKL. The J segment lost 2 bases and the V segment lost 2 bases, leaving 5 bases of the junction unmatched. The CDR3 is made up of 16 amino acids. CDR3 nucleotide sequence: TGCGCCAGCAGCCAAATAGCGGGGGCCTTCACAGATACGCAGTATTTT. Translating it yields CASSQIAGAFTDTQYF.

There are a few counts of this clonotype. The CDR3 loop is CASRPQGAEGYTF. The CDR3 region has the DNA TGTGCCAGCAGGCCCCAGGGGGCCGAAGGCTACACCTTC. The V gene is TRBV3-1, the J gene TRBJ1-2, with 8 bases identical to TRBD1. This CDR3 is 13 amino acids long. The germline CDR1 and CDR2 sequences are LGHDT and YNNKEL (reference sequence). V was clipped by 6 bases and J by 8 bases; unmatched bases: 8.

This clonotype was counted at least ten times. The chain carries TRBV12-5 and TRBJ2-3, with TRBD2 matching 13 bases. Germline lookup yields CDR1 LGHNT and CDR2 FRNRAP. CDR3 length: 19 amino acids. The J segment lost 0 bases and the V segment lost 4 bases, leaving 10 bases of the junction unmatched. CDR3 amino acids: CASGSTGKGLAGSTDTQYF. CDR3 bases: TGTGCTAGTGGTTCCACCGGGAAGGGACTAGCGGGGAGCACAGATACGCAGTATTTT.

The table lists this clonotype with a few counts. The chain combines TRBV12-3 or TRBV12-4 with TRBJ2-2; 14 nucleotides line up with TRBD2. The CDR3 is 16 residues long. The V gene end was trimmed by 3 bases and the J gene end by 4 bases; junction bases not matched to a gene: 1. The CDR3 sequence is CASSFGTSGSTGELFF. The CDR3 DNA is TGTGCCAGCAGTTTCGGGACTAGCGGGAGCACCGGGGAGCTGTTTTTT.

The sample holds a few counts of this clonotype. One junction end disagrees with the germline gene, perhaps due to a read error. J is TRBJ2-5 and V is TRBV5-1; D is unclear. CDR1 and CDR2 from the germline V gene are SGHRS and YFSETQ. This CDR3 has 12 amino acids. The CDR3 sequence is CASSLDQETQYF. CDR3 nucleotide sequence: TGTGCCAGCAGCTTAGATCAAGAGACCCAGTACTTC.

This clonotype was counted ten times or more. V and J are TRBV5-1 and TRBJ1-1; D gene ambiguous. Trimming took 3 bases from V and 5 from J, leaving 14 bases between them. The CDR3 covers 14 residues. Germline CDR1 reads SGHRS; CDR2 reads YFSETQ. The CDR3 nucleotides are TGCGCCAGCAGCTATCTGGGAGCTGGGACTGAAGCTTTCTTT. Translation gives CASSYLGAGTEAFF.

This clonotype was seen more than once but under ten times. The chain combines TRBV2 with TRBJ2-7; 7 bases map to TRBD1. J lost 5 bases, V lost 10 bases, and 8 bases had no gene match. The CDR3 consists of 12 residues. Germline-derived CDR1 and CDR2 are SNHLY and FYNNEI. CDR3 nucleotides: TGTGCCACCAGAGAGGGGGCCCACGAGCAGTACTTC. This translates into CATREGAHEQYF.

The DNA for the CDR3 is TGTGCCAGCAGTGAATGGGGGACAGCGAACTATGGCTACACCTTC. Translating gives CASSEWGTANYGYTF. The chain uses TRBV2 and TRBJ1-2; 7 bases line up with TRBD1. CDR1 is SNHLY, CDR2 FYNNEI, per germline. This CDR3 spans 15 amino acids. With 2 bases clipped from V and 2 bases from J, the junction kept 5 bases outside the gene matches.

This clonotype occurred many times. The chain recombines TRBV5-8 with TRBJ1-1; a weak D match, TRBD1 (6 bases). Germline CDR1 is SGHTS and CDR2 is YDEGEE. Trimming removed 6 bases from V and 5 bases from J, with 20 bases in between. The CDR3 covers 15 residues. CDR3 sequence: CASTHRTGFGTEAFF. Here the CDR3 DNA reads TGTGCCAGCACCCATCGTACAGGGTTTGGGACTGAAGCTTTCTTT.

V gene TRBV7-2 combines with J gene TRBJ2-7; 7 nucleotides line up with TRBD2. Germline assignment: CDR1 SGHTA and CDR2 FQGNSA. The CDR3 covers 12 residues. J gave up 6 bases and V 3 bases, and 2 bases lay outside the gene matches. DNA of the CDR3: TGTGCCAGCAGCTTGAGCGGGACCGAGCAGTACTTC. This translates into CASSLSGTEQYF.

This clonotype was counted a few times. The chain recombines TRBV7-6 with TRBJ2-1; 11 nucleotides agree with TRBD2. The V gene end was trimmed by 3 bases and the J gene end by 4 bases; junction bases not matched to a gene: 5. The CDR3 spans 16 residues. The germline V gene encodes CDR1 SGHVS and CDR2 FNYEAQ. The CDR3 bases are TGTGCCAGCAGCTTTCGTAGCGGGAGGGTTTACAATGAGCAGTTCTTC. The encoded protein is CASSFRSGRVYNEQFF.

This clonotype was detected only a few times. The gene calls are TRBV12-3 or TRBV12-4 and TRBJ2-1; D unclear. V was cut by 6 bases and J by 6 bases, with 21 bases left in between. The CDR3 loop spans 16 amino acids. The CDR3 reads CASRSAPGLGANEQFF. Written as DNA, the CDR3 is TGTGCCAGCAGGTCCGCCCCCGGCCTAGGCGCCAATGAGCAGTTCTTC.

This sequence joins TRBV7-8 and TRBJ2-1; 9 bases map to TRBD2. Germline assignment: CDR1 SGHVS and CDR2 FQNEAQ. The CDR3 runs to 15 residues. V trimming: 5 bases; J trimming: 7 bases; junction bases outside the gene matches: 9. Written as DNA, the CDR3 is TGTGCCAGCAGCCCCGGTCCCCTAGCGGGGAATGAGCAGTTCTTC. Its protein is CASSPGPLAGNEQFF.